The clone carrying this T cell receptor beta chain was detected only a few times. Enrollees, about 18 to 89 years old, lived in around 23 US areas. Cohort placement rested on clinical history that participants reported themselves. This sample is part of a study of blood T cell repertoires in COVID-19. Authors' analysis steps: Estimated nucleated cell counts came from reference gene primer amplification. The repertoire was sequenced with immunoSEQ multiplex PCR; TCRdb's copy has only in-frame clones and lacks some. V and J calls and clone size are as listed in that table; D and trimming were resolved from the DNA. The table shows just over 300,000 clones, with around 89% occurring only once. In germline, CDR1 is SNHLY, CDR2 FYNNEI. The length of the CDR3 is 12 residues. V gave up 0 bases and J gave up 5 bases, with 4 bases separating them.

The sequence was collected from a woman aged 40 to 50 who had recovered from COVID-19. The chain is built from TRBV2 and TRBJ2-5; D is ambiguous. The sequencing input was PBMCs or T cells enriched from blood (not recorded which). The CDR3 DNA follows: TGTGCCAGCAGTGAAGCGAGGGAGACCCAGTACTTC. Translating it yields CASSEARETQYF.